This TCR beta chain appears in the sequencing data of a study of OX40 agonist ivuxolimab in advanced cancers. Libraries were prepared by immunoSEQ multiplex PCR; TCRdb keeps only in-frame clonotypes and omits some of them. The data hold more than 45,000 clones, with approximately 90% observed a single time. Germline lookup yields CDR1 LNHNV and CDR2 YYDKDF (reference sequence). The CDR3 loop spans 14 amino acids. After removal of 2 bases from V and 7 bases from J, the junction contained 5 bases not matched to a gene. The sample here was CD4+ or CD8+ T cells sorted from blood, taken in a trial of the OX40 agonist ivuxolimab. The chain is built from TRBV15 and TRBJ2-1; TRBD1 agrees at 7 bases. The receptor's source is an adult with an advanced solid tumor such as melanoma, head and neck, liver or kidney cancer. CDR3 sequence (DNA): TGTGCCACCAGCAGAACGGGACAGCGTAATGAGCAGTTCTTC. This codes for CATSRTGQRNEQFF.